The 15 T cell receptor beta chains reported below all come from one sample, sequenced in a study of blood T cell repertoires in COVID-19. The assay was immunoSEQ multiplex PCR, and TCRdb's table has in-frame clones only and misses some. Of 200,000 to 250,000 clones listed, roughly 80% are singletons. Sequenced sample: peripheral blood. These receptors came from a woman aged 80 or older with COVID-19, enrolled during active disease.

CDR3 in DNA: TGTGCCAGCAGTGAAGGAATGAGGGACAGATGGGCGAATTCACCCCTCCACTTT. This gives the protein CASSEGMRDRWANSPLHF. The chain couples TRBV2 to TRBJ1-6, with TRBD1 matching 7 bases. V gave up 1 base and J gave up 7 bases; unmatched junction bases: 13. Germline assignment: CDR1 SNHLY and CDR2 FYNNEI. The length of the CDR3 is 18 residues.

This chain uses TRBV19 with TRBJ2-7; no firm D call. V was pared by 4 bases and J by 2 bases, with 15 bases between. Germline assignment: CDR1 LNHDA and CDR2 SQIVND (reference sequence). The CDR3 contains 15 residues. The CDR3 DNA reads as TGTGCCAGTAGTAACCGACAAAAACCCCCCTACGAGCAGTACTTC. Translation gives CASSNRQKPPYEQYF.

This chain joins TRBV28 and TRBJ2-3; 12 nucleotides agree with TRBD2. V shed 11 bases, J shed 6 bases, and the junction held 6 bases outside the gene matches. The CDR3 length is 13 residues. Germline CDR1 reads MDHEN; CDR2 reads SYDVKM. As DNA, the CDR3 is TGTGCCGGGGGGACTAGCGGGTCGGATACGCAGTATTTT. Its protein is CAGGTSGSDTQYF.

The CDR3 sequence: CASSLGGAGNYGYTF. DNA for the CDR3: TGTGCCAGCAGCTTAGGTGGAGCCGGGAACTATGGCTACACCTTC. V and J are TRBV11-2 and TRBJ1-2; D not resolved. V shed 1 base and J shed 2 bases, with 11 bases lying between them. Germline V lookup: CDR1 SGHAT, CDR2 FQNNGV. This CDR3 has 15 residues.

This clone was observed a single time. The gene calls are TRBV25-1 and TRBJ1-1, with 8 bases aligning to TRBD1. Germline trimming cut 0 bases from V and 9 bases from J; bases unmatched to any gene: 6. The CDR3 covers 14 residues. CDR1 MGHDK and CDR2 SYGVNS come from the germline V gene. The CDR3 here is CASSEYRDRSQAFF. The CDR3 coding sequence is TGTGCCAGCAGTGAATATCGGGACAGGTCTCAAGCTTTCTTT.

This chain connects TRBV6-5 to TRBJ1-3; D gene ambiguous. Per the germline V gene, CDR1 is MNHEY and CDR2 is SVGAGI. The CDR3 has 14 amino acids. Between the trimmed V and J ends, which lost 4 bases and 0 bases, there was a span of 7 bases. CDR3: CASSSVASGNTIYF. The CDR3 DNA sequence: TGTGCCAGCAGTTCGGTCGCCTCTGGAAACACCATATATTTT.

The rearrangement links TRBV6-5 to TRBJ2-1; 11 bases line up with TRBD2. The CDR3 length is 15 residues. The V segment lost 6 bases and the J segment 2 bases; nucleotides outside the gene matches: 3. Germline CDR1 reads MNHEY; CDR2 reads SVGAGI. Here the CDR3 DNA reads TGTGCCAGCAGGCTTAGCGGGAGGGCCTACAATGAGCAGTTCTTC. It yields the protein CASRLSGRAYNEQFF.

The rearrangement links TRBV28 to TRBJ1-2; D is unclear. This CDR3 comprises 13 residues. The germline V and J ends were trimmed by 6 bases and 5 bases, with 13 bases remaining between them. The germline CDR1 and CDR2 sequences are MDHEN and SYDVKM. The CDR3 coding sequence is TGTGCCAGCAGCTCCCTATTCCGTTATGGCTACACCTTC. This encodes CASSSLFRYGYTF.

The rearrangement uses TRBV3-1 (or the pseudogene TRBV3-2) and TRBJ2-1; 10 bases agree with TRBD2. Trimming cost V 4 bases and J 7 bases; bases outside gene matches: 10. Germline lookup yields CDR1 LGHDT and CDR2 YNNKEL (reference sequence). The CDR3 extends over 16 amino acids. The CDR3 reads CASSRVERGGRNEQFF. CDR3 in DNA: TGTGCCAGCAGCCGGGTGGAGCGGGGGGGGAGGAATGAGCAGTTCTTC.

V and J are TRBV5-5 and TRBJ1-5; D uncertain. The CDR3 is 13 amino acids. Germline CDR1 and CDR2: SGHKS and YYEKEE (reference sequence). V lost 4 bases, J lost 11 bases, and 16 bases lay in between. Here the CDR3 DNA reads TGTGCCAGCAGCGCCATTCCCAGTGCGGCCCAGCATTTT. It codes for CASSAIPSAAQHF.

V and J are TRBV19 and TRBJ1-5, with 11 bases matching TRBD1. The CDR3 totals 15 residues. Unmatched junction bases numbered 2, after V lost 5 bases and J lost 2 bases. Per germline, CDR1 LNHDA and CDR2 SQIVND (reference sequence). The DNA for the CDR3 is TGTGCCAGTAGTGGACAGGGGGCAGGCAATCAGCCCCAGCATTTT. Translating it yields CASSGQGAGNQPQHF.

The V and J genes are TRBV4-1 and TRBJ2-3, with TRBD2 matching over 11 bases. Looked up from germline, CDR1 is MGHRA and CDR2 is YSYEKL. V shed 0 bases and J 10 bases; nucleotides not matched to a gene: 9. The CDR3 has 16 amino acids. In nucleotides, the CDR3 is TGCGCCAGCAGCCAAGAAGGATTAGCGGGAGGGACCCCGCAGTATTTT. This codes for CASSQEGLAGGTPQYF.

The chain is built from TRBV5-1 and TRBJ2-3, with 7 bases fitting TRBD2. Germline CDR1 is SGHRS and CDR2 is YFSETQ. With 4 bases clipped from V and 3 bases from J, the junction kept 8 bases outside the gene matches. This CDR3 is built from 15 residues. The CDR3 spells CASSLRLAYTDTQYF. The CDR3 DNA reads TGCGCCAGCAGCCTTCGACTAGCCTATACAGATACGCAGTATTTT.

The sample holds one count of this clone. The rearrangement joins TRBV18 to TRBJ2-2; TRBD1 agrees at 12 bases. Germline V gene lookup returns CDR1 KGHSH and CDR2 LQKENI. This CDR3 contains 16 residues. V trimming: 3 bases; J trimming: 6 bases; junction bases outside the gene matches: 5. Written as DNA, the CDR3 is TGTGCCAGCTCACCCCGGGACAGGGGGCTCCCCGGGGAGCTGTTTTTT. Amino acids: CASSPRDRGLPGELFF.

The rearrangement joins TRBV6-5 to TRBJ2-7; 9 bases agree with TRBD1. In germline, CDR1 is MNHEY, CDR2 SVGAGI. Losses at the gene ends were 5 bases for V and 2 bases for J; bases not matched to a gene: 7. This CDR3 contains 15 residues. DNA for the CDR3: TGTGCCAGCAGTCCGCCGGGACAGGGACCCTACGAGCAGTACTTC. Its protein product is CASSPPGQGPYEQYF.